The rows below give T cell receptor beta chains drawn from one sample of a study of neoadjuvant anti-PD-1 for oral cavity cancer. Produced via immunoSEQ multiplex PCR; TCRdb's table is partial and in-frame only. In the table there are thousands of clones, over 65% of which are singletons. The sample was PBMCs, taken before nivolumab (anti-PD-1) treatment. These receptors were obtained from a person aged 35 to 85 with oral cavity squamous cell carcinoma. Both conserved end residues are part of each CDR3. A D gene is named only where the DNA matches it firmly. Not all rows give a size; the values are once, few, many and, for expanded clones, a class.

d_gene: .; abundance: .; v_gene: TRBV16; j_gene: TRBJ2-7; CDR3aa: CASSKDSYEQYF; CDR3nt: TGTGCCAGCAGCAAGGATAGCTACGAGCAGTACTTC
d_gene: .; abundance: .; v_gene: TRBV27; j_gene: TRBJ2-7; CDR3aa: CASSLEPTGTSYEQYF; CDR3nt: TGTGCCAGCAGTTTAGAACCTACAGGGACCTCCTACGAGCAGTACTTC
d_gene: .; abundance: .; v_gene: TRBV27; j_gene: TRBJ2-7; CDR3aa: CASSPRGGAPYEQYF; CDR3nt: TGTGCCAGCAGCCCGAGGGGGGGGGCCCCCTACGAGCAGTACTTC
d_gene: .; abundance: .; v_gene: TRBV2; j_gene: TRBJ1-4; CDR3aa: CASSLSGREKLFF; CDR3nt: TGTGCCAGCTCCCTAAGTGGACGTGAAAAACTGTTTTTT
d_gene: TRBD1; abundance: .; v_gene: TRBV4-1; j_gene: TRBJ1-3; CDR3aa: CASSQTGTAYSGNTIYF; CDR3nt: TGCGCCAGCAGCCAAACCGGGACAGCGTACTCTGGAAACACCATATATTTT
d_gene: .; abundance: .; v_gene: TRBV5-1; j_gene: TRBJ1-3; CDR3aa: CASSYENSGNTIYF; CDR3nt: TGCGCCAGCAGCTATGAGAACTCTGGAAACACCATATATTTT
d_gene: .; abundance: .; v_gene: TRBV7-8; j_gene: TRBJ1-5; CDR3aa: CASSSGGSNQPQHF; CDR3nt: TGTGCCAGCAGCTCAGGTGGGTCCAATCAGCCCCAGCATTTT
d_gene: TRBD1; abundance: .; v_gene: TRBV19; j_gene: TRBJ2-7; CDR3aa: CASSTNGQGGVYEQYF; CDR3nt: TGTGCCAGTAGTACAAACGGACAGGGGGGGGTCTACGAGCAGTACTTC
d_gene: TRBD2; abundance: .; v_gene: TRBV11-3; j_gene: TRBJ2-5; CDR3aa: CASSPLLAGRGETQYF; CDR3nt: TGTGCCAGCAGCCCCCTCCTAGCGGGGAGGGGAGAGACCCAGTACTTC
d_gene: TRBD1; abundance: .; v_gene: TRBV5-4; j_gene: TRBJ2-7; CDR3aa: CASSTRQGKSSYEQYF; CDR3nt: TGTGCCAGCAGCACCCGACAGGGGAAGAGCTCCTACGAGCAGTACTTC
d_gene: .; abundance: .; v_gene: TRBV11-2; j_gene: TRBJ2-5; CDR3aa: CASSLVGLETQYF; CDR3nt: TGTGCCAGCAGCTTAGTAGGGTTGGAGACCCAGTACTTC
d_gene: TRBD2; abundance: .; v_gene: TRBV9; j_gene: TRBJ2-7; CDR3aa: CASSVGGLAYEQYF; CDR3nt: TGTGCCAGCAGCGTAGGTGGACTAGCCTACGAGCAGTACTTC
d_gene: TRBD1; abundance: .; v_gene: TRBV19; j_gene: TRBJ2-7; CDR3aa: CASRQGNEQYF; CDR3nt: TGTGCCAGTAGACAGGGGAACGAGCAGTACTTC
d_gene: .; abundance: .; v_gene: TRBV19; j_gene: TRBJ1-2; CDR3aa: CASSIVGGGAIGYTF; CDR3nt: TGTGCCAGTAGTATAGTAGGGGGGGGCGCGATCGGCTACACCTTC
d_gene: TRBD1; abundance: .; v_gene: TRBV10-3; j_gene: TRBJ2-2; CDR3aa: CAISESRDRTQRGTGELFF; CDR3nt: TGTGCCATCAGTGAGTCCAGGGACAGGACCCAAAGGGGCACCGGGGAGCTGTTTTTT
d_gene: TRBD1; abundance: .; v_gene: TRBV6-5; j_gene: TRBJ2-7; CDR3aa: CASSKIGTGGYEQYF; CDR3nt: TGTGCCAGCAGCAAAATAGGGACAGGGGGCTACGAGCAGTACTTC
d_gene: TRBD1; abundance: .; v_gene: TRBV19; j_gene: TRBJ1-5; CDR3aa: CASSTGTGGINQPQHF; CDR3nt: TGTGCCAGTAGTACTGGGACAGGGGGTATCAATCAGCCCCAGCATTTT
d_gene: TRBD1; abundance: .; v_gene: TRBV27; j_gene: TRBJ2-7; CDR3aa: CASSLAGTGSYEQYF; CDR3nt: TGTGCCAGCAGTTTGGCCGGGACAGGGTCCTACGAGCAGTACTTC
d_gene: .; abundance: .; v_gene: TRBV12-5; j_gene: TRBJ1-2; CDR3aa: CASGPRQRNYGYTF; CDR3nt: TGTGCTAGTGGTCCCCGACAGCGGAACTATGGCTACACCTTC
d_gene: .; abundance: .; v_gene: TRBV18; j_gene: TRBJ1-3; CDR3aa: CASSPIRISGNTIYF; CDR3nt: TGTGCCAGCTCACCAATTAGGATCTCTGGAAACACCATATATTTT
d_gene: .; abundance: .; v_gene: TRBV4-1; j_gene: TRBJ2-3; CDR3aa: CASSQSLLTDTQYF; CDR3nt: TGCGCCAGCAGCCAAAGCCTTCTCACAGATACGCAGTATTTT
d_gene: .; abundance: .; v_gene: TRBV10-3; j_gene: TRBJ2-2; CDR3aa: CAISDPGVNTGELFF; CDR3nt: TGTGCCATCAGTGATCCGGGGGTGAACACCGGGGAGCTGTTTTTT
d_gene: .; abundance: .; v_gene: TRBV7-2; j_gene: TRBJ2-5; CDR3aa: CASSLAGSGYQETQYF; CDR3nt: TGTGCCAGCAGCTTAGCGGGGAGTGGATACCAAGAGACCCAGTACTTC
d_gene: .; abundance: .; v_gene: TRBV6-5; j_gene: TRBJ2-7; CDR3aa: CASSYGRKPYEQYF; CDR3nt: TGTGCCAGCAGTTACGGGCGGAAACCTTACGAGCAGTACTTC
d_gene: .; abundance: .; v_gene: TRBV7-2; j_gene: TRBJ1-4; CDR3aa: CASSLVAGGTNEKLFF; CDR3nt: TGTGCCAGCAGCTTGGTTGCCGGGGGGACTAATGAAAAACTGTTTTTT
d_gene: .; abundance: once; v_gene: TRBV15; j_gene: TRBJ1-2; CDR3aa: CATSRERNYGYTF; CDR3nt: TGTGCCACCAGCAGAGAACGTAACTATGGCTACACCTTC
d_gene: TRBD1; abundance: .; v_gene: TRBV7-8; j_gene: TRBJ2-7; CDR3aa: CASSLSPGQGYYEQYF; CDR3nt: TGTGCCAGCAGCTTATCTCCGGGACAGGGTTACTACGAGCAGTACTTC
d_gene: .; abundance: .; v_gene: TRBV5-6; j_gene: TRBJ1-5; CDR3aa: CASSPGAGRNQPQHF; CDR3nt: TGTGCCAGCAGCCCTGGGGCAGGACGCAATCAGCCCCAGCATTTT
d_gene: TRBD2; abundance: .; v_gene: TRBV29-1; j_gene: TRBJ2-3; CDR3aa: CSVAGLAGGTDTQYF; CDR3nt: TGCAGCGTGGCGGGACTAGCGGGGGGAACAGATACGCAGTATTTT
d_gene: .; abundance: .; v_gene: TRBV9; j_gene: TRBJ2-3; CDR3aa: CASSVVGGRTDTQYF; CDR3nt: TGTGCCAGCAGCGTAGTTGGGGGGCGCACAGATACGCAGTATTTT
d_gene: TRBD2; abundance: .; v_gene: TRBV19; j_gene: TRBJ2-5; CDR3aa: CASSSLSGGSGVETQYF; CDR3nt: TGTGCCAGTAGCTCACTGAGCGGGGGGTCGGGGGTAGAGACCCAGTACTTC
d_gene: TRBD1; abundance: .; v_gene: TRBV5-1; j_gene: TRBJ1-1; CDR3aa: CASSRTGVWYTEAFF; CDR3nt: TGCGCCAGCAGCCGGACAGGGGTTTGGTACACTGAAGCTTTCTTT
d_gene: .; abundance: .; v_gene: TRBV2; j_gene: TRBJ1-4; CDR3aa: CASSGMDATNEKLFF; CDR3nt: TGTGCCAGCAGTGGGATGGATGCAACTAATGAAAAACTGTTTTTT
d_gene: TRBD1; abundance: .; v_gene: TRBV5-4; j_gene: TRBJ1-6; CDR3aa: CASSLSQGDSPLHF; CDR3nt: TGTGCCAGCAGCTTATCACAGGGGGATTCACCCCTCCACTTT
d_gene: .; abundance: .; v_gene: TRBV2; j_gene: TRBJ1-2; CDR3aa: CASSVGRTTNYGYTF; CDR3nt: TGTGCCAGCAGTGTTGGACGGACTACTAACTATGGCTACACCTTC
d_gene: .; abundance: .; v_gene: TRBV7-9; j_gene: TRBJ2-7; CDR3aa: CASSLGQLAQYF; CDR3nt: TGTGCCAGCAGCTTAGGACAGCTAGCGCAGTACTTC
d_gene: TRBD2; abundance: .; v_gene: TRBV7-2; j_gene: TRBJ2-7; CDR3aa: CASSSNSGGTYEQYF; CDR3nt: TGTGCCAGCAGCTCCAATAGCGGGGGTACTTACGAGCAGTACTTC
d_gene: TRBD1; abundance: .; v_gene: TRBV5-1; j_gene: TRBJ2-2; CDR3aa: CASSSRTGDTGELFF; CDR3nt: TGCGCCAGCAGCTCTCGGACAGGGGACACCGGGGAGCTGTTTTTT
d_gene: TRBD2; abundance: .; v_gene: TRBV15; j_gene: TRBJ2-3; CDR3aa: CATSRDAGGADTQYF; CDR3nt: TGTGCCACCAGCAGAGATGCGGGGGGCGCAGATACGCAGTATTTT
d_gene: .; abundance: few; v_gene: TRBV19; j_gene: TRBJ1-1; CDR3aa: CASSAGPTNTEAFF; CDR3nt: TGTGCCAGTAGTGCCGGGCCCACGAACACTGAAGCTTTCTTT
d_gene: .; abundance: .; v_gene: TRBV9; j_gene: TRBJ1-3; CDR3aa: CASSVDVRAGDSGNTIYF; CDR3nt: TGTGCCAGCAGCGTAGATGTCAGGGCAGGTGACTCTGGAAACACCATATATTTT
d_gene: .; abundance: .; v_gene: TRBV19; j_gene: TRBJ1-3; CDR3aa: CASSIPGSGNTIYF; CDR3nt: TGTGCCAGTAGTATCCCAGGGAGTGGAAACACCATATATTTT